Given below is one T cell receptor beta chain in context. Its antigen is still unknown. Base-call qualities are not available, and no considerably larger clone is one nucleotide away. TCRbeta CDR3 regions were amplified from genomic DNA by means of the immunoSEQ Assay, a bias-controlled multiplex PCR. For the original study's pipeline: Nucleated cell counts per sample were estimated from amplification of reference gene primers within the assay. Sequence reads were collapsed and filtered to measure the absolute abundance of every unique TCRbeta CDR3 rearrangement. For each sample, productive Simpson clonality was calculated as the square root of Simpson's diversity index across productive rearrangements. TCRdb provides this immuneACCESS table in a form limited to in-frame rearrangements. Some clones are lacking; in checked studies, under half of them reflect an unresolved V gene, and why the rest are absent is not known. The V and J calls and the clone size are those of that table, but D and trimming were determined from the DNA. Within this sample are around 140,000 clones, with around 90% of them counted one time only. The ten largest clones represent just under 0.95% of the sample.

V is pared back by 2 bases and J by 9 bases, with 8 bases lying between the germline termini. From cysteine to phenylalanine, the CDR3 is 12 amino acids long. CDR3 DNA only is kept here, 36 bases in frame from base 1. CDR1 and CDR2 are drawn from the germline V gene: SGHTA, FQGNSA. These data come from a study of blood T cell repertoires in COVID-19 (dated by TCRdb to the early 2020s). Regarding the study in general: The collaborator samples originated in the United States, Italy and Spain and spanned the acute and convalescent phases of COVID-19. Samples were obtained from the ongoing ImmuneRACE study (first 160 participants) and from 1,200 or so subjects provided by 6 global collaborators. Deeply sampled blood TCRbeta repertoires from subjects exposed to, actively infected with, or recovered from COVID-19 were included in the dataset. The repertoires were made available in a free public database intended to serve as a resource for research on the immune response to SARS-CoV-2. Nearly every sample came with metadata listing a de-identified subject ID, COVID-19 status, age in years and sex. The prospective study material was composed of cDNA or gDNA derived from T cells, B-cell-depleted T cells, or PBMCs. Where available, HLA class I and class II types were taken from metadata supplied by the sample provider and were not determined by assay-based typing. General findings and caveats noted by the study authors: The quantity of clinical and demographic metadata differed by source and by participant and was supplied without curation.

Collaborating institutions collected whole blood in K2EDTA tubes following their own protocols. Collaborator samples were shipped for TCRbeta analysis as frozen whole blood, isolated PBMCs, or DNA extracted from either sample type. The chain is assembled from TRBV7-2 and TRBJ2-1; TRBD1 could be the D gene, as 5 bases match. Material: peripheral blood. The sequence came from a woman in her forties or fifties with acute or convalescent COVID-19. The bases are TGTGCCAGCAGCTTAAACCAGGGTGAGCAGTTCTTC. Its protein product is CASSLNQGEQFF.